One T cell receptor (beta chain) is described in this entry. Method: immunoSEQ multiplex PCR; TCRdb's copy keeps in-frame clones and lacks some. The data hold fewer than 650,000 clones, with 85% to 90% observed a single time. This record comes from a study of blood T cell repertoires in COVID-19. About the research overall: T cells, B-cell-depleted T cells, or PBMCs provided the cDNA or gDNA that served as material.

Seattle patients were enrolled during active infection and followed longitudinally. The CDR3 covers 16 residues. Losses at the gene ends were 4 bases for V and 11 bases for J; bases not matched to a gene: 16. The germline gives CDR1 KGHDR, CDR2 SFDVKD. The V call is TRBV24-1, the J call TRBJ1-1; TRBD1 matches 9 bases. Sequencing used peripheral blood. The sequence derives from a woman aged 50 to 60 with COVID-19, enrolled during active disease. This CDR3 is CATSDPRKTGGLEAFF. In DNA, the CDR3 is TGTGCCACCAGTGACCCCCGGAAGACAGGGGGGCTTGAGGCTTTCTTT.